A selection of T cell receptor beta chains follows, all from one sample in a study of T cells expressing NK-cell markers. TCRdb re-called the 5' RACE reads and shows each CDR3 protein once, DNA omitted. The table for this sample gives a few hundred thousand distinct CDR3 sequences. Sequencing was carried out using blood T cells: a sorted CD56 or NKG2C T cell subset, CD4+ or CD8+ T cells, or bulk PBMC T cells (not recorded which). All receptors derive from a young man in good health. Each CDR3 is given with its conserved first and last residue. Fields, in order: J gene, V gene, CDR3 length, CDR3 protein.

J: TRBJ2-1
V: TRBV7-9
length: 13
CDR3: CASRYDEYNEQFF

J: TRBJ2-7
V: TRBV15
length: 15
CDR3: CATSGKQGISYEQYF

J: TRBJ2-5
V: TRBV7-2
length: 12
CDR3: CASSLIGETQYF

J: TRBJ1-5
V: TRBV24-1
length: 13
CDR3: CATSSEGNQPQHF

J: TRBJ2-5
V: TRBV20-1
length: 14
CDR3: CSARDQGVGETQYF

J: TRBJ1-1
V: TRBV2
length: 15
CDR3: CASWEEGFPNTEAFF

J: TRBJ2-1
V: TRBV7-2
length: 16
CDR3: CASSLQQGMGYNEQFF

J: TRBJ2-3
V: TRBV10-3
length: 17
CDR3: CAISEFGREGHTDTQYF

J: TRBJ2-1
V: TRBV7-9
length: 16
CDR3: CASSLGEHSGGGEQFF

J: TRBJ1-1
V: TRBV20-1
length: 14
CDR3: CSARRQGRDTEAFF

J: TRBJ1-5
V: TRBV20-1
length: 13
CDR3: CSAPDRGYQPQHF

J: TRBJ1-2
V: TRBV6-5
length: 18
CDR3: CASSLARDRGRFLRGYTF

J: TRBJ2-1
V: TRBV25-1
length: 16
CDR3: CASTKQGQGWYNEQFF

J: TRBJ2-1
V: TRBV6-2/TRBV6-3
length: 13
CDR3: CASGPIHYNEQFF

J: TRBJ2-3
V: TRBV6-5
length: 15
CDR3: CASSYGGTGTDTQYF

J: TRBJ1-2
V: TRBV25-1
length: 12
CDR3: CASSAGVRGYTF

J: TRBJ2-1
V: TRBV7-9
length: 15
CDR3: CASSYVPGGERAQFF

J: TRBJ2-4
V: TRBV20-1
length: 15
CDR3: CSASDHRGRMDIQYF

J: TRBJ2-1
V: TRBV7-8
length: 14
CDR3: CASSYGTSSYEQFF

J: TRBJ1-4
V: TRBV12-3/TRBV12-4
length: 15
CDR3: CASSLLPGGVEKLFF

J: TRBJ2-5
V: TRBV7-9
length: 16
CDR3: CASTARGGIGQETQYF

J: TRBJ2-1
V: TRBV7-9
length: 11
CDR3: CASTGENEQFF

J: TRBJ2-2
V: TRBV12-3/TRBV12-4
length: 16
CDR3: CASSIKPGYLAGELFF

J: TRBJ2-1
V: TRBV4-2
length: 16
CDR3: CASSQEQGGGYNEQFF

J: TRBJ2-1
V: TRBV28
length: 13
CDR3: CASKEGGLNEQFF

J: TRBJ1-1
V: TRBV5-5
length: 17
CDR3: CASSTITGIIMNTEAFF

J: TRBJ2-3
V: TRBV9
length: 13
CDR3: CASSVGEGDTQYF

J: TRBJ2-1
V: TRBV15
length: 16
CDR3: CATSSLGLAGYNEQFF

J: TRBJ2-1
V: TRBV5-5
length: 15
CDR3: CASSFGTARSNEQFF

J: TRBJ2-1
V: TRBV19
length: 11
CDR3: CASTSRDEQFF

J: TRBJ1-6
V: TRBV12-3/TRBV12-4
length: 14
CDR3: CASSPGQGNSPLHF

J: TRBJ2-7
V: TRBV29-1
length: 14
CDR3: CSGDRDRFSYEQYF

J: TRBJ1-5
V: TRBV6-2/TRBV6-3
length: 14
CDR3: CASSGDRTHQPQHF

J: TRBJ1-3
V: TRBV28
length: 12
CDR3: CASSQTGDTIYF

J: TRBJ2-7
V: TRBV21-1
length: 14
CDR3: CASVAPGVGDEQYF

J: TRBJ2-2
V: TRBV27
length: 16
CDR3: CASTRRAGVNTGELFF

J: TRBJ2-1
V: TRBV6-2/TRBV6-3
length: 14
CDR3: CASRPTSGSMVQFF

J: TRBJ1-1
V: TRBV20-1
length: 16
CDR3: CSASLAGKTMNTEAFF

J: TRBJ2-3
V: TRBV7-6
length: 14
CDR3: CASSGASGRDTQYF

J: TRBJ2-5
V: TRBV19
length: 13
CDR3: CASSMALQETQYF

J: TRBJ2-1
V: TRBV24-1
length: 18
CDR3: CATSDPPSPRESYNEQFF

J: TRBJ1-5
V: TRBV12-3/TRBV12-4
length: 11
CDR3: CASSFEGPQHF

J: TRBJ2-2
V: TRBV4-2
length: 16
CDR3: CASSQAREGKSGELFF

J: TRBJ1-2
V: TRBV27
length: 14
CDR3: CASREGRPGYGYTF

J: TRBJ2-1
V: TRBV29-1
length: 15
CDR3: CSVGTSGSIGAEQFF

J: TRBJ2-1
V: TRBV4-1
length: 21
CDR3: CASSQGPLRLAGRSSYNEQFF

J: TRBJ1-5
V: TRBV7-9
length: 17
CDR3: CASSPPGQGDSNQPQHF

J: TRBJ1-2
V: TRBV3-1
length: 12
CDR3: CASSQSRGGYTF

J: TRBJ2-3
V: TRBV20-1
length: 15
CDR3: CSASRGLHRTDTQYF

J: TRBJ2-1
V: TRBV12-3/TRBV12-4
length: 16
CDR3: CASSFIGLAGDDEQFF

J: TRBJ2-1
V: TRBV7-8
length: 17
CDR3: CASSLGLAGRPRGEQFF

J: TRBJ1-2
V: TRBV5-1
length: 14
CDR3: CASSLVQGASGYTF

J: TRBJ1-2
V: TRBV7-8
length: 16
CDR3: CASSVTGTGGAEGYTF

J: TRBJ2-2
V: TRBV11-2
length: 16
CDR3: CASSTRGIPNTGELFF

J: TRBJ2-2
V: TRBV12-3/TRBV12-4
length: 15
CDR3: CASSPEGLNTGELFF

J: TRBJ2-1
V: TRBV3-1
length: 16
CDR3: CASSQAGQSSYNEQFF

J: TRBJ2-1
V: TRBV20-1
length: 16
CDR3: CSARGFTRAGGNEQFF

J: TRBJ2-1
V: TRBV7-3
length: 13
CDR3: CASSLRGGHEQFF

J: TRBJ2-1
V: TRBV20-1
length: 14
CDR3: CSATPGQGADEQFF

J: TRBJ1-5
V: TRBV6-5
length: 17
CDR3: CASRSRPGPSSNQPQHF